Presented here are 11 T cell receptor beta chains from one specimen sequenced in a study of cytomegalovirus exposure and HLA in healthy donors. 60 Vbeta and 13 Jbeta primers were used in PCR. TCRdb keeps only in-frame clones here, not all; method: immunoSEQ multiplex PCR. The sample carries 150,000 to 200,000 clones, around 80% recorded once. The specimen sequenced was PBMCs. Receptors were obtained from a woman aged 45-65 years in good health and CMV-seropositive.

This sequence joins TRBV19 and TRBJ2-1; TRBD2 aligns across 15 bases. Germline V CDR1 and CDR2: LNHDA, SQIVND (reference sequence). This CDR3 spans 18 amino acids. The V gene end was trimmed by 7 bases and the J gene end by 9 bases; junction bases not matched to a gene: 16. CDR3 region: CASTRTSGGAKLNSEQFF. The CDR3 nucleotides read TGTGCCAGTACCCGGACTAGCGGGGGGGCCAAGCTTAACAGTGAGCAGTTCTTC. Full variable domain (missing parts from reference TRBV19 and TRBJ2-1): DGGITQSPKYLFRKEGQNVTLSCEQNLNHDAMYWYRQDPGQGLRLIYYSQIVNDFQKGDIAEGYSVSREKKESFPLTVTSAQKNPTAFYLCASTRTSGGAKLNSEQFFGPGTRLTVL.

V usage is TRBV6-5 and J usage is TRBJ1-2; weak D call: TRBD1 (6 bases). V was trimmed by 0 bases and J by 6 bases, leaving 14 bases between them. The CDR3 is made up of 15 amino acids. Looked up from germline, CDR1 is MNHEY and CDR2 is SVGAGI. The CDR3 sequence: CASSYSRGGGNGYTF. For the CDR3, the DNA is TGTGCCAGCAGTTACTCGAGAGGGGGAGGGAATGGCTACACCTTC.

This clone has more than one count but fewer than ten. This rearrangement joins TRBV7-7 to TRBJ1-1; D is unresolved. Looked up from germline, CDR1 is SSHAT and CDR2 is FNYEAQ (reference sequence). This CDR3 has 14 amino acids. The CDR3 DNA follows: TGTGCTAGCCGGAGCGAGGTGCTGAACACTGAAGCTTTCTTT. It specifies CASRSEVLNTEAFF.

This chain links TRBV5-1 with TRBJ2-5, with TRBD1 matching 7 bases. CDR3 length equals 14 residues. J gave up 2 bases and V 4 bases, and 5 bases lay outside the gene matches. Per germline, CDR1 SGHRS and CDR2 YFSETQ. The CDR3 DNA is TGCGCCAGCAGCCACGGGACAGCACAAGAGACCCAGTACTTC. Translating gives CASSHGTAQETQYF. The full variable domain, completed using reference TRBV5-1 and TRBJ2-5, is KAGVTQTPRYLIKTRGQQVTLSCSPISGHRSVSWYQQTPGQGLQFLFEYFSETQRNKGNFPGRFSGRQFSNSRSEMNVSTLELGDSALYLCASSHGTAQETQYFGPGTRLLVL.

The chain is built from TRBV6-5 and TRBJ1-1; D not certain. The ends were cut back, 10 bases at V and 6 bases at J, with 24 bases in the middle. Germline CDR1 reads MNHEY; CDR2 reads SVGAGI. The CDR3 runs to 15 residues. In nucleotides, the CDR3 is TGTGCCACCTCAACCGTGAGGGCGGAGAATCCTGAAGCTTTCTTT. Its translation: CATSTVRAENPEAFF.

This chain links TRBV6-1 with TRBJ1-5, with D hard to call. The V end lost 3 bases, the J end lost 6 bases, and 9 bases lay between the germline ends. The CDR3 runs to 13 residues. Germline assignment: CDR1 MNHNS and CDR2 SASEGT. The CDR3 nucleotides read TGTGCCAGCAGTGACACGACTCGTCAGCCCCAGCATTTT. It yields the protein CASSDTTRQPQHF.

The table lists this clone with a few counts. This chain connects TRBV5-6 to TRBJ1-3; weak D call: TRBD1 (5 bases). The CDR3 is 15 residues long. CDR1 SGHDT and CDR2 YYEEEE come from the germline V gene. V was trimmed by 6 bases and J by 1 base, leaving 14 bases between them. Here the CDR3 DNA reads TGTGCCAGCACCTGGGGGGGGGTTTCTGGAAACACCATATATTTT. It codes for CASTWGGVSGNTIYF.

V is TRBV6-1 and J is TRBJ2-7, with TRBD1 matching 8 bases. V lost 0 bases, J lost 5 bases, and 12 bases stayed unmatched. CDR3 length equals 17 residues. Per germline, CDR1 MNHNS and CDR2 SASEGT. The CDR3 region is CASSEALLGTGIHEQYF. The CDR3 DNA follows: TGTGCCAGCAGTGAAGCCCTTCTTGGGACAGGAATCCACGAGCAGTACTTC.

CDR3 nucleotide sequence: TGTGCCAGCAGCTTAGGGGCGGGACAGTTCACAGATACGCAGTATTTT. Protein product: CASSLGAGQFTDTQYF. This chain links TRBV7-6 with TRBJ2-3, with a tentative D call TRBD1 (7 bases). With 1 base removed from V and 2 bases from J, the gap between germline ends came to 13 bases. The CDR3 totals 16 residues. Germline V gene lookup returns CDR1 SGHVS and CDR2 FNYEAQ.

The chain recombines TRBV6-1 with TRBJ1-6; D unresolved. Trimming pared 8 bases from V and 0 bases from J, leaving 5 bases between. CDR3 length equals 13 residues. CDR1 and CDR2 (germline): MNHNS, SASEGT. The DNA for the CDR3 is TGTGCCAGCCATAGCTCCTATAATTCACCCCTCCACTTT. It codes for CASHSSYNSPLHF.

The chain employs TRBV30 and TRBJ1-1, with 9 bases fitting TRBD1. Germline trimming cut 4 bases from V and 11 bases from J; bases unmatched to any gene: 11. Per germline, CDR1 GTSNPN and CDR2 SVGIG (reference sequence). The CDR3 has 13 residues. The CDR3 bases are TGTGCCTGGACCTCCGGGACAGGGCGGGAGGCTTTCTTT. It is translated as CAWTSGTGREAFF.